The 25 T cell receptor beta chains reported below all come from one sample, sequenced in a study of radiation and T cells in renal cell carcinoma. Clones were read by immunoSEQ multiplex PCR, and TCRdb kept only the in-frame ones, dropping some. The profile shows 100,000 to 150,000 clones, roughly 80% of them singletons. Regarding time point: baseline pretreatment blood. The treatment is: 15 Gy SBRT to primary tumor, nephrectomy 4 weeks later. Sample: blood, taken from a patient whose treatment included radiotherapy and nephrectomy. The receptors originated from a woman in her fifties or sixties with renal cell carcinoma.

CDR3 coding DNA: TGTGCCAGCAGAGAACAGGCCCTGAACACTGAAGCTTTCTTT. Translation: CASREQALNTEAFF. The chain combines TRBV6-4 with TRBJ1-1; D may be TRBD1 (5 bases). Trimming cost V 6 bases and J 0 bases, with 11 bases left between them. CDR1 and CDR2 (germline): MRHNA, SNTAGT. CDR3 length: 14 residues.

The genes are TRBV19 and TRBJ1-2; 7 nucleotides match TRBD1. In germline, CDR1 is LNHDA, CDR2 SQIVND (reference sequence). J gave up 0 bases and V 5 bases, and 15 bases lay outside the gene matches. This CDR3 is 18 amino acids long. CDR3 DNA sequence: TGTGCCAGTAGTCCCACCGGTCGGACAGGAGAGCCTAACTATGGCTACACCTTC. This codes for CASSPTGRTGEPNYGYTF.

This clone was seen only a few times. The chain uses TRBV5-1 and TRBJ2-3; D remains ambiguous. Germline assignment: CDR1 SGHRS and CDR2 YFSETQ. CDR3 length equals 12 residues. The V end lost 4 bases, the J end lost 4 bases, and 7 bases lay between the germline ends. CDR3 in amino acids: CASSPSADTQYF. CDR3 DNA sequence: TGCGCCAGCAGCCCCTCGGCAGATACGCAGTATTTT. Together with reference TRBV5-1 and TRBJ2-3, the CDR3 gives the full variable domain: KAGVTQTPRYLIKTRGQQVTLSCSPISGHRSVSWYQQTPGQGLQFLFEYFSETQRNKGNFPGRFSGRQFSNSRSEMNVSTLELGDSALYLCASSPSADTQYFGPGTRLTVL.

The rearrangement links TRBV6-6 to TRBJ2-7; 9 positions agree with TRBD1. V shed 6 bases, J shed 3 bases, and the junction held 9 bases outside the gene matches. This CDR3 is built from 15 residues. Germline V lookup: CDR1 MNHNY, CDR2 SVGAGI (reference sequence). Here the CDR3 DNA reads TGTGCCAGCAGATCACCCGGGACAGGGATCTACGAGCAGTACTTC. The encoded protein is CASRSPGTGIYEQYF.

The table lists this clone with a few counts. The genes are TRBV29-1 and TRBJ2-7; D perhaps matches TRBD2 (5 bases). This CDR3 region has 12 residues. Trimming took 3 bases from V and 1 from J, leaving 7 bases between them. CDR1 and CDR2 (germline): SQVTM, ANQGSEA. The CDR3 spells CSVDSGSYEQYF. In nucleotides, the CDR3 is TGCAGCGTTGATTCGGGATCCTACGAGCAGTACTTC.

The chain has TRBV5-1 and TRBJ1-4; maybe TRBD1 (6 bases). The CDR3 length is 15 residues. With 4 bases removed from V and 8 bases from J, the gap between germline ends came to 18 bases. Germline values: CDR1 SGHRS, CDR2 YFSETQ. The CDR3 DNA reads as TGCGCCAGCAGCACTTCAGGGGCAATTCAGGAAAAACTGTTTTTT. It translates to CASSTSGAIQEKLFF.

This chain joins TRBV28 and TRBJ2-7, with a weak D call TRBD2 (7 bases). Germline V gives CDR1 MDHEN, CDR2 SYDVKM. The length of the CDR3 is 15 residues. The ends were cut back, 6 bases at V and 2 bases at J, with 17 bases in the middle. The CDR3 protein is CASSNTAGAPYEQYF. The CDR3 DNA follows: TGTGCCAGCAGCAACACCGCGGGGGCCCCCTACGAGCAGTACTTC.

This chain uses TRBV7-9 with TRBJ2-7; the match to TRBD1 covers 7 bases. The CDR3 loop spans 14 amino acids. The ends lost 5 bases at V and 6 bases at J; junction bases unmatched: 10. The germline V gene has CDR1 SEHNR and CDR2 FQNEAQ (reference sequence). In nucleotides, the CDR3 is TGTGCCAGCAGCACAGCAACAGGGGTATCCGAGCAGTACTTC. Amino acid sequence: CASSTATGVSEQYF.

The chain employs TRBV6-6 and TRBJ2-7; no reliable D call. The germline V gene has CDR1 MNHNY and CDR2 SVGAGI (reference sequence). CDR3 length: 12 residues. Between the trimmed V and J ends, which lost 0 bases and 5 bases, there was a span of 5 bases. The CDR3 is CASSYSDNEQYF. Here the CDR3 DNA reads TGTGCCAGCAGTTACTCCGACAACGAGCAGTACTTC.

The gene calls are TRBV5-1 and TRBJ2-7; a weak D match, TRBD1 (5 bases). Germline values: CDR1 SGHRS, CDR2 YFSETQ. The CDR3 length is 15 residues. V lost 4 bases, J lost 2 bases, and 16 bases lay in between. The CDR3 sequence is CASSPKTEATYEQYF. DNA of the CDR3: TGCGCCAGCAGCCCCAAGACAGAAGCAACCTACGAGCAGTACTTC.

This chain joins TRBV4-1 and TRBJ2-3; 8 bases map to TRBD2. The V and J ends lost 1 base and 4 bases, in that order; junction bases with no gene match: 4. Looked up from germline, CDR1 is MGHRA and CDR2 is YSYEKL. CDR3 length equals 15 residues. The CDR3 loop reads CASSQVGTSPDTQYF. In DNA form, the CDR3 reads TGCGCCAGCAGCCAAGTAGGGACTAGTCCAGATACGCAGTATTTT.

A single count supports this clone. The DNA for the CDR3 is TGCGCCAGCAGCCCGGGACAGACGAACACTGAAGCTTTCTTT. Its translation: CASSPGQTNTEAFF. V usage is TRBV5-1 and J usage is TRBJ1-1; 7 bases map to TRBD1. Germline CDR1 is SGHRS and CDR2 is YFSETQ. CDR3 length equals 14 residues. V shed 4 bases and J 1 base; nucleotides not matched to a gene: 4.

The CDR3 DNA reads TGTGCCAGCAGTGAACACAGCAGGAACACTGAAGCTTTCTTT. Amino acids: CASSEHSRNTEAFF. The rearrangement joins TRBV2 to TRBJ1-1; no clear D. There are 14 residues in the CDR3. Germline V CDR1 and CDR2: SNHLY, FYNNEI. V shed 2 bases and J shed 1 base, with 8 bases lying between them.

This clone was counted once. CDR3 in DNA: TGTGCCAGCAGCGTAGATGGGGCAGACCCTAGGGAGACCCAGTACTTC. It encodes CASSVDGADPRETQYF. V usage is TRBV9 and J usage is TRBJ2-5; D perhaps matches TRBD1 (5 bases). CDR1 SGDLS and CDR2 YYNGEE come from the germline V gene. The CDR3 length is 16 residues. The ends were cut back, 0 bases at V and 5 bases at J, with 17 bases in the middle.

The CDR3 region has the DNA TGTGCCAGCCGCGGGGATTTGAACACTGAAGCTTTCTTT. Its translation: CASRGDLNTEAFF. V usage is TRBV5-6 and J usage is TRBJ1-1; D gene unclear. Germline V gives CDR1 SGHDT, CDR2 YYEEEE. V lost 7 bases to trimming and J lost 0 bases, with 10 bases between them. CDR3 size: 13 residues. Filled out from reference TRBV5-6 and TRBJ1-1, the complete variable domain reads DAGVTQSPTHLIKTRGQQVTLRCSPKSGHDTVSWYQQALGQGPQFIFQYYEEEERQRGNFPDRFSGHQFPNYSSELNVNALLLGDSALYLCASRGDLNTEAFFGQGTRLTVV.

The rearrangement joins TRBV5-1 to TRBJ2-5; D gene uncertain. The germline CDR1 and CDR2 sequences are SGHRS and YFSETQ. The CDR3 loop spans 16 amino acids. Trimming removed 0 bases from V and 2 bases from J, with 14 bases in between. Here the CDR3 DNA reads TGCGCCAGCAGCTTGGAAGCTAGGGTAGGACAAGAGACCCAGTACTTC. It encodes CASSLEARVGQETQYF.

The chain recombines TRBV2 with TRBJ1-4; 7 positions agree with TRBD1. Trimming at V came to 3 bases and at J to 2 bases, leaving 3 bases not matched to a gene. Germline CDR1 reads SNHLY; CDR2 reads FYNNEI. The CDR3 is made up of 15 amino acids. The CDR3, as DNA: TGTGCCAGCAGTGATAGGGGACAGACTAATGAAAAACTGTTTTTT. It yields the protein CASSDRGQTNEKLFF. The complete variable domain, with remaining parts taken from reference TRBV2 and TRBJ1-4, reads EPEVTQTPSHQVTQMGQEVILRCVPISNHLYFYWYRQILGQKVEFLVSFYNNEISEKSEIFDDQFSVERPDGSNFTLKIRSTKLEDSAMYFCASSDRGQTNEKLFFGSGTQLSVL.

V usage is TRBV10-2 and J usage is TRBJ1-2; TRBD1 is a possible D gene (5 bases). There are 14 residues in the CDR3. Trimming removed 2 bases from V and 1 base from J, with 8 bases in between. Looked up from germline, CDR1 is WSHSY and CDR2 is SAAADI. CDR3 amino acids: CASSEKGLNYGYTF. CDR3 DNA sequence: TGCGCCAGCAGTGAGAAGGGGCTTAACTATGGCTACACCTTC.

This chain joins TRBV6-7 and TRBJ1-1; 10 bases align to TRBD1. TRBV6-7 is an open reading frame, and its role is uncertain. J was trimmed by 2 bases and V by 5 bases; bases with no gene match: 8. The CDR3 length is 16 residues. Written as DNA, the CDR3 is TGTGCCAGCAGTCTGTTCCGGGACAGGGGAAACACTGAAGCTTTCTTT. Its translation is CASSLFRDRGNTEAFF.

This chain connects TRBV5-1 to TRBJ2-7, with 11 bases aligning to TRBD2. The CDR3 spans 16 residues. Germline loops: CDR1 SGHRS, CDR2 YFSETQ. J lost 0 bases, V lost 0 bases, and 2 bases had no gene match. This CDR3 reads CASSLGGTSGSYEQYF. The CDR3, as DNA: TGCGCCAGCAGCTTGGGGGGGACTAGCGGCTCCTACGAGCAGTACTTC. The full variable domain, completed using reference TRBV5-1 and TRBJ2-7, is KAGVTQTPRYLIKTRGQQVTLSCSPISGHRSVSWYQQTPGQGLQFLFEYFSETQRNKGNFPGRFSGRQFSNSRSEMNVSTLELGDSALYLCASSLGGTSGSYEQYFGPGTRLTVT.

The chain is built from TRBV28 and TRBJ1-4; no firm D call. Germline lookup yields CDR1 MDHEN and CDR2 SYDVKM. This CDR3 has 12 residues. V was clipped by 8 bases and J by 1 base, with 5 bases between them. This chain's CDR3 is CASQQTNEKLFF. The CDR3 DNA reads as TGTGCCAGCCAACAAACTAATGAAAAACTGTTTTTT.

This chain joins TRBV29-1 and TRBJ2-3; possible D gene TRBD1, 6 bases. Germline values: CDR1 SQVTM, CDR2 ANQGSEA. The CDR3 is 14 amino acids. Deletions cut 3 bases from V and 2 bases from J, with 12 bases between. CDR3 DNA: TGCAGCGTTGATGGGCAGGGGTACACAGATACGCAGTATTTT. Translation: CSVDGQGYTDTQYF.

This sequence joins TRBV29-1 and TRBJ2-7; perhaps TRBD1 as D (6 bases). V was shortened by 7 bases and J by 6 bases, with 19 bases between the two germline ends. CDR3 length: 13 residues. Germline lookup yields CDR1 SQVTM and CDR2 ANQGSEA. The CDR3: CSGTGHGSGEQYF. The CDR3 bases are TGCAGCGGCACGGGACACGGATCAGGCGAGCAGTACTTC.

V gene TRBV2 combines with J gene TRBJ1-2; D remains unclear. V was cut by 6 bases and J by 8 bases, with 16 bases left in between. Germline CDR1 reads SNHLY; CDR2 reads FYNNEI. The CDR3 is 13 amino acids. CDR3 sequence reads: CASRGGTSTGYTF. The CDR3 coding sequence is TGTGCCAGCAGGGGCGGCACATCGACGGGCTACACCTTC.

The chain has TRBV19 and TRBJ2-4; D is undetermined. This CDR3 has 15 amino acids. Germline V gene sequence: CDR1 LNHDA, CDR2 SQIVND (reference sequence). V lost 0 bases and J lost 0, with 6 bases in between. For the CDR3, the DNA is TGTGCCAGTAGTATAGACAGTGCAGCCAAAAACATTCAGTACTTC. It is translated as CASSIDSAAKNIQYF.